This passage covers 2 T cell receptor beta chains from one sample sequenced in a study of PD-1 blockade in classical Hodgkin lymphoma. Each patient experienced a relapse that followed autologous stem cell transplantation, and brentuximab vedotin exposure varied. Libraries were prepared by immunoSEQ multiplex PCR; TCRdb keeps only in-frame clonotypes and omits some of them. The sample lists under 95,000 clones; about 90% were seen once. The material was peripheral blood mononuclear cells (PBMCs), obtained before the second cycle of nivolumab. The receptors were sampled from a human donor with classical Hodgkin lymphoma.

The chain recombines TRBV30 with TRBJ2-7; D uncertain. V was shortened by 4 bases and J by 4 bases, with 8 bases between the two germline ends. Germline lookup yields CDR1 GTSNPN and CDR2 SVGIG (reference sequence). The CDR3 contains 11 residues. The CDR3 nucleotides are TGTGCCTGGACAGGTGCGTACGAGCAGTACTTC. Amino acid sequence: CAWTGAYEQYF.

This CDR3 reads CASSLFPNTEAFF. CDR3 in DNA: TGCGCCAGCAGCTTGTTCCCGAACACTGAAGCTTTCTTT. V is TRBV5-1 and J is TRBJ1-1; D unclear. The germline gives CDR1 SGHRS, CDR2 YFSETQ. The CDR3 runs to 13 residues. V was shortened by 1 base and J by 1 base, with 5 bases between the two germline ends.